This T cell receptor (beta chain) is drawn from a study of shared clonotypes between healthy human individuals. CDR1 and CDR2 (germline): SGHNT, YYREEE (reference sequence). The CDR3 contains 17 residues. V shed 0 bases and J 2 bases; nucleotides not matched to a gene: 7. Assay: immunoSEQ multiplex PCR; the TCRdb copy retains only in-frame clones and omits some. Of about 2.5 million clones listed, about 90% were seen once; the top ten hold around 0.38%. This clone was recorded once. The TCR originated in a man between 18 and 29 years old in good health. Some clones in this sample may be carry-over from other donors' samples. The rearrangement links TRBV5-4 to TRBJ2-1, with 8 bases lining up with TRBD2. Sequenced: naive CD4+ T cells from PBMCs. Subset given: CD45RA+ positively selected. CDR3 DNA sequence: TGTGCCAGCAGCTTGGCGACGGGAGGGAATACCTACAATGAGCAGTTCTTC. This sequence encodes CASSLATGGNTYNEQFF.